This T cell receptor beta chain comes out of a study of blood T cell repertoires in COVID-19. For the study at large: The samples span acute and convalescent COVID-19 from the United States, Italy and Spain. From T cells, B-cell-depleted T cells, or PBMCs came the material, which was cDNA or gDNA.

CDR3 length: 12 amino acids. The germline V gene has CDR1 SGHDN and CDR2 FVKESK. V dropped 0 bases and J dropped 4 bases, with 3 bases sitting between them. In the source study's methods: Amplification of reference gene primers was used by the study to estimate nucleated cell counts. Clones were sequenced by immunoSEQ multiplex PCR, and TCRdb holds only the in-frame ones, with some missing. V and J calls and clone size are those listed in that table; D and trimming were worked out from the DNA. The sample lists hundreds of thousands of clones, over 75% occurring once. This clonotype was sampled from a human donor in a cohort sampled during active COVID-19. This rearrangement joins TRBV14 to TRBJ1-2; D gene unclear. Sample: peripheral blood. DNA for the CDR3: TGTGCCAGCAGCCAAGACAGCTATGGCTACACCTTC. Its protein product is CASSQDSYGYTF.